These 13 T cell receptor beta chains share one sample of origin, sequenced in a study of blood T cell repertoires in COVID-19. The assay was immunoSEQ multiplex PCR, and TCRdb's table has in-frame clones only and misses some. The sample holds some 83,000 clones, around 81% seen once. The sample was peripheral blood. The receptors here all came from a man older than 75 with acute or convalescent COVID-19.

The chain joins TRBV19 to TRBJ2-5, with TRBD2 matching 11 bases. Germline CDR1 reads LNHDA; CDR2 reads SQIVND (reference sequence). The CDR3 runs to 13 residues. The trim removed 8 bases at V and 3 bases at J, leaving 2 bases unmatched. CDR3 protein: CASGGLAEETQYF. Here the CDR3 DNA reads TGTGCCAGTGGGGGACTAGCGGAAGAGACCCAGTACTTC.

The chain carries TRBV3-1 (or the pseudogene TRBV3-2) and TRBJ2-3; 8 nucleotides agree with TRBD1. CDR1 is LGHDT and CDR2 is YNNKEL in the germline V gene (reference sequence). Germline trimming cut 7 bases from V and 4 bases from J; bases unmatched to any gene: 7. This CDR3 spans 14 amino acids. In nucleotides, the CDR3 is TGTGCCAGCACGCAACAGGGGGAAGCAGATACGCAGTATTTT. Residues: CASTQQGEADTQYF.

Of note for this clone: The sample has other DNA sequences that encode this CDR3 too. The chain employs TRBV28 and TRBJ1-4; 9 nucleotides agree with TRBD1. With 6 bases clipped from V and 6 bases from J, the junction kept 8 bases outside the gene matches. Germline CDR1 MDHEN, CDR2 SYDVKM. The CDR3 runs 15 residues. CDR3 protein: CASRPPGQGYEKLFF. The CDR3 region has the DNA TGTGCCAGCAGGCCTCCGGGACAGGGTTATGAAAAACTGTTTTTT.

The V call is TRBV18, the J call TRBJ2-2; tentatively, D is TRBD2 (6 bases). V was cut by 0 bases and J by 7 bases, with 12 bases left in between. The V gene's germline CDR1 is KGHSH and CDR2 LQKENI. The CDR3 spans 15 residues. The CDR3 spells CASSPPLGGIGELFF. The CDR3 nucleotides read TGTGCCAGCTCACCACCGTTAGGAGGGATCGGGGAGCTGTTTTTT.

J is TRBJ1-1 and V is TRBV7-9, with 11 bases that match TRBD1. V gave up 3 bases and J gave up 4 bases; unmatched junction bases: 7. CDR3 size: 16 residues. From germline, CDR1 is SEHNR and CDR2 FQNEAQ (reference sequence). CDR3 sequence (DNA): TGTGCCAGCAGCTTTACTCCGGGACAGGGGGTCACTGAAGCTTTCTTT. This translates into CASSFTPGQGVTEAFF.

This clone was found once. This chain uses TRBV27 with TRBJ2-3; 7 positions match TRBD1. The CDR3 loop spans 15 amino acids. The trim removed 4 bases at V and 2 bases at J, leaving 6 bases unmatched. Germline lookup yields CDR1 MNHEY and CDR2 SMNVEV (reference sequence). The CDR3 DNA reads TGTGCCAGCAGTTCCGAGGGACAGTTCACAGATACGCAGTATTTT. Amino acids: CASSSEGQFTDTQYF.

This clone occurred a few times. The chain carries TRBV7-2 and TRBJ1-1, with D uncertain. CDR3 length equals 13 residues. V was cut by 4 bases and J by 0 bases, with 6 bases left in between. The germline gives CDR1 SGHTA, CDR2 FQGNSA. The CDR3 spells CASSSTLNTEAFF. The CDR3 nucleotides read TGTGCCAGCAGCTCCACATTGAACACTGAAGCTTTCTTT.

The V call is TRBV5-1, the J call TRBJ1-2, with D perhaps matching TRBD1 (5 bases). CDR3 size: 13 residues. With 4 bases removed from V and 1 base from J, the gap between germline ends came to 8 bases. Germline loops: CDR1 SGHRS, CDR2 YFSETQ. The CDR3 reads CASSPDSNYGYTF. CDR3 coding DNA: TGCGCCAGCAGCCCCGACAGTAACTATGGCTACACCTTC.

This chain uses TRBV4-3 with TRBJ2-3; the D gene is possibly TRBD2 (5 bases). Germline CDR1 reads LGHNA; CDR2 reads YSLEER. This CDR3 contains 14 residues. V gave up 2 bases and J gave up 2 bases, with 8 bases separating them. Here the CDR3 reads CASSQKRSTDTQYF. In DNA form, the CDR3 reads TGCGCCAGCAGCCAAAAGCGGTCCACAGATACGCAGTATTTT.

This clone occurred a few times. The chain uses TRBV5-1 and TRBJ1-6, with 7 nucleotides matching TRBD1. The CDR3 is 13 residues long. The germline gives CDR1 SGHRS, CDR2 YFSETQ. Trimming at V came to 3 bases and at J to 7 bases, leaving 1 base not matched to a gene. The CDR3 protein is CASSSGGNSPLHF. The CDR3 DNA sequence: TGCGCCAGCAGCTCAGGGGGGAATTCACCCCTCCACTTT.

In DNA, the CDR3 is TGTGCCAGCAGACTCTCTTTGACCGGGGAGCTGTTTTTT. The encoded protein is CASRLSLTGELFF. This chain uses TRBV28 with TRBJ2-2, with D unresolved. This CDR3 region has 13 residues. In germline, CDR1 is MDHEN, CDR2 SYDVKM. V was trimmed by 6 bases and J by 5 bases, leaving 10 bases between them.

This chain joins TRBV28 and TRBJ1-1; D may be TRBD1 (6 bases). Germline loops: CDR1 MDHEN, CDR2 SYDVKM. The CDR3 totals 13 residues. The ends were cut back, 4 bases at V and 5 bases at J, with 11 bases in the middle. The CDR3 sequence is CASSSIRGTEAFF. The CDR3 DNA reads as TGTGCCAGCAGTTCAATCAGGGGAACTGAAGCTTTCTTT.

V gene TRBV29-1 combines with J gene TRBJ1-6, with D possibly matching TRBD1 (6 bases). V was cut by 6 bases and J by 12 bases, with 18 bases left in between. Germline-derived CDR1 and CDR2 are SQVTM and ANQGSEA. The CDR3 runs 13 residues. The CDR3 DNA reads as TGCAGCGTGGCCACTGGGGGCGCCGGACCCCTCCACTTT. Protein: CSVATGGAGPLHF. The full variable domain, in which reference TRBV29-1 and TRBJ1-6 provide the parts outside the CDR3, is SAVISQKPSRDICQRGTSLTIQCQVDSQVTMMFWYRQQPGQSLTLIATANQGSEATYESGFVIDKFPISRPNLTFSTLTVSNMSPEDSSIYLCSVATGGAGPLHFGNGTRLTVT.